One sample yielded the 28 T cell receptor beta chains listed below, sequenced in a study of T cells in Graves' hyperthyroidism and ophthalmopathy. Amplification yielded TCR beta CDR3 regions, with RNA transcripts as the source. HTBI primers drove first-round RT-PCR of the TCR CDR3. TCRdb processed the multiplex PCR reads anew with MiXCR; each CDR3 protein has one entry. The data hold roughly 800,000 distinct CDR3 sequences, with over 35% observed a single time. Sequenced: blood. These receptors were collected from a man younger than 35 with Graves' hyperthyroidism.

The V and J genes are TRBV19 and TRBJ1-2; D perhaps matches TRBD1 (6 bases). The V gene's germline CDR1 is LNHDA and CDR2 SQIVND (reference sequence). The length of the CDR3 is 15 residues. Deletions cut 4 bases from V and 7 bases from J, with 19 bases between. The CDR3 nucleotides are TGTGCCAGTAGTACCACACCCCGGACAGTATTTGGCTACACCTTC. This translates into CASSTTPRTVFGYTF. Combining the CDR3 with reference TRBV19 and TRBJ1-2 gives the whole variable domain DGGITQSPKYLFRKEGQNVTLSCEQNLNHDAMYWYRQDPGQGLRLIYYSQIVNDFQKGDIAEGYSVSREKKESFPLTVTSAQKNPTAFYLCASSTTPRTVFGYTFGSGTRLTVV.

The sample holds many counts of this clonotype. The gene calls are TRBV28 and TRBJ2-7, with D perhaps TRBD2 (5 bases). The CDR3 is made up of 11 amino acids. V lost 8 bases and J 7 bases, leaving 12 bases between the germline ends. CDR1 MDHEN and CDR2 SYDVKM come from the germline V gene. CDR3 protein: CASVSRGEQYF. The CDR3 DNA sequence: TGTGCCAGCGTCTCACGCGGGGAGCAGTACTTC.

J is TRBJ1-1 and V is TRBV7-9; 7 nucleotides agree with TRBD1. With 10 bases clipped from V and 3 bases from J, the junction kept 8 bases outside the gene matches. From germline, CDR1 is SEHNR and CDR2 FQNEAQ (reference sequence). This CDR3 spans 13 amino acids. The CDR3 coding sequence is TGTGCCACCTCTAGACAGGGTCACACTGAAGCTTTCTTT. Protein: CATSRQGHTEAFF.

The rearrangement uses TRBV29-1 and TRBJ1-5; tentatively, D is TRBD1 (5 bases). This CDR3 has 13 amino acids. V was clipped by 4 bases and J by 4 bases, with 11 bases between them. CDR1 SQVTM and CDR2 ANQGSEA come from the germline V gene. This CDR3 is CSVAVGTNQPQHF. The CDR3 coding sequence is TGCAGCGTTGCGGTAGGGACTAATCAGCCCCAGCATTTT.

To note about this clonotype: This may stem from a read error, because a much larger clone lies one nucleotide away. This chain connects TRBV7-2 to TRBJ1-1, with 9 bases matching TRBD1. CDR1 is SGHTA and CDR2 is FQGNSA in the germline V gene. This CDR3 comprises 15 residues. The CDR3 spells CASGLETGGNTEAFF. CDR3 sequence (DNA): TGTGCCAGCGGCTTAGAGACAGGGGGGAACACTGAAGCTTTCTTT.

The chain is built from TRBV5-1 and TRBJ2-2; D not certain. CDR3 length: 16 residues. Germline V CDR1 and CDR2: SGHRS, YFSETQ. Trimming stripped 6 bases from V and 6 bases from J, with 21 bases between. The CDR3 region has the DNA TGCGCCAGCACCCCTCTTGGCCTCCCCCGCGCCGGGGAGCTGTTTTTT. Protein: CASTPLGLPRAGELFF.

This clonotype was observed once. The rearrangement links TRBV7-8 to TRBJ2-7; 7 bases are a match to TRBD1. The CDR3 has 15 residues. The junction had 6 bases not matched to a gene; V was cut back by 4 bases and J by 0 bases. Germline V gene data show CDR1 as SGHVS and CDR2 as FQNEAQ. The chain's CDR3 is CASSSATGSSYEQYF. For the CDR3, the DNA is TGTGCCAGCAGCTCCGCGACAGGGAGCTCCTACGAGCAGTACTTC.

A note on this clonotype: A much larger clone sits a single nucleotide away, making a read error possible. The rearrangement links TRBV14 to TRBJ2-5, with a tentative D call TRBD2 (5 bases). This CDR3 spans 13 amino acids. Germline CDR1 reads SGHDN; CDR2 reads FVKESK. The CDR3 sequence is CASGQLAGETQYF. The CDR3 DNA reads TGTGCCAGCGGCCAGCTAGCTGGGGAGACCCAGTACTTC.

This clonotype has a count of ten or more. V and J are TRBV25-1 and TRBJ1-5, with D unresolved. The V and J ends lost 6 bases and 3 bases respectively, with 9 bases between them. Germline V gene sequence: CDR1 MGHDK, CDR2 SYGVNS. The CDR3 extends over 13 amino acids. The CDR3 loop reads CASSGRNNQPQHF. The DNA for the CDR3 is TGTGCCAGCAGCGGACGGAACAATCAGCCCCAGCATTTT.

This chain links TRBV11-2 with TRBJ1-3; D ambiguous. The V end lost 5 bases, the J end lost 4 bases, and 15 bases lay between the germline ends. The germline gives CDR1 SGHAT, CDR2 FQNNGV. This CDR3 contains 15 residues. In DNA, the CDR3 is TGTGCCAGCAGCCGGGCACTCTCCCCAGGAAACACCATATATTTT. As protein: CASSRALSPGNTIYF.

This clonotype was seen repeatedly, ten times or more. The chain joins TRBV29-1 to TRBJ2-7; D may correspond to TRBD1 or TRBD2 (5 bases each). The CDR3 runs 13 residues. V dropped 4 bases and J dropped 3 bases, with 13 bases sitting between them. Per germline, CDR1 SQVTM and CDR2 ANQGSEA. The CDR3 sequence: CSVAGRELYEQYF. The CDR3 DNA is TGCAGCGTTGCGGGCAGGGAGCTCTACGAGCAGTACTTC.

This clonotype was observed at least ten times. The V and J genes are TRBV7-6 and TRBJ1-4; 7 bases fit TRBD1. Germline V gene sequence: CDR1 SGHVS, CDR2 FNYEAQ. The J segment lost 6 bases and the V segment lost 5 bases, leaving 6 bases of the junction unmatched. CDR3 length: 14 residues. The DNA for the CDR3 is TGTGCCAGCAGCCTAGAACAGGGGTATGAAAAACTGTTTTTT. This codes for CASSLEQGYEKLFF.

This clonotype was seen at least ten times. V and J are TRBV5-1 and TRBJ1-1; 9 nucleotides agree with TRBD1. Germline V gene lookup returns CDR1 SGHRS and CDR2 YFSETQ. J lost 1 base, V lost 7 bases, and 8 bases had no gene match. The CDR3 loop spans 15 amino acids. CDR3 sequence: CASLSGQGRNTEAFF. CDR3 nucleotide sequence: TGCGCCAGCCTTTCCGGACAGGGGCGGAACACTGAAGCTTTCTTT.

CDR3 loop: CASSPIQGHSNQPQHF. Written as DNA, the CDR3 is TGTGCCAGCAGTCCTATTCAGGGGCATAGCAATCAGCCCCAGCATTTT. The chain joins TRBV6-6 to TRBJ1-5, with a tentative D call TRBD1 (6 bases). The length of the CDR3 is 16 residues. Germline CDR1 MNHNY, CDR2 SVGAGI (reference sequence). Trimming left V 5 bases short and J 0 bases short, with 14 bases between.

The V gene is TRBV25-1, the J gene TRBJ1-6, with a weak D call TRBD1 (5 bases). CDR1 MGHDK and CDR2 SYGVNS come from the germline V gene. Trimming stripped 5 bases from V and 7 bases from J, with 15 bases between. The CDR3 is 15 amino acids. CDR3 nucleotides: TGTGCCAGCAGTAAAACCGGGGCCTTAAATTCACCCCTCCACTTT. The encoded protein is CASSKTGALNSPLHF.

The chain carries TRBV7-9 and TRBJ1-6, with TRBD1 matching over 8 bases. The CDR3 length is 14 residues. Germline V gene lookup returns CDR1 SEHNR and CDR2 FQNEAQ (reference sequence). V was pared by 3 bases and J by 8 bases, with 3 bases of the junction left unmatched. CDR3 sequence (DNA): TGTGCCAGCAGCTTGACAGGGGAGCATTCACCCCTCCACTTT. Translating it yields CASSLTGEHSPLHF. Complete variable domain (other parts from reference TRBV7-9 and TRBJ1-6): DTGVSQNPRHKITKRGQNVTFRCDPISEHNRLYWYRQTLGQGPEFLTYFQNEAQLEKSRLLSDRFSAERPKGSFSTLEIQRTEQGDSAMYLCASSLTGEHSPLHFGNGTRLTVT.

This clonotype was observed at least ten times. V gene TRBV7-9 combines with J gene TRBJ1-2; possible D gene TRBD1, 6 bases. Trimming took 5 bases from V and 3 from J, leaving 16 bases between them. Germline values: CDR1 SEHNR, CDR2 FQNEAQ (reference sequence). There are 15 residues in the CDR3. This CDR3 reads CASSQSGRGYYGYTF. For the CDR3, the DNA is TGTGCCAGCAGCCAATCCGGCAGGGGATACTATGGCTACACCTTC. The full variable domain, completed using reference TRBV7-9 and TRBJ1-2, is DTGVSQNPRHKITKRGQNVTFRCDPISEHNRLYWYRQTLGQGPEFLTYFQNEAQLEKSRLLSDRFSAERPKGSFSTLEIQRTEQGDSAMYLCASSQSGRGYYGYTFGSGTRLTVV.

Only one count was recorded for this clonotype. The gene calls are TRBV20-1 and TRBJ2-7; D tentatively fits TRBD1 or TRBD2 (5 bases each). This CDR3 comprises 13 residues. From germline, CDR1 is DFQATT and CDR2 SNEGSKA (reference sequence). V lost 6 bases, J lost 5 bases, and 17 bases lay in between. In DNA, the CDR3 is TGCAGTGCCCGGGGACGGATAGACGACGAGCAGTACTTC. Protein product: CSARGRIDDEQYF.

As concerns this clonotype: Since a much larger clone is just one base distant, this may be a read error. The chain couples TRBV7-9 to TRBJ1-1; tentative D call: TRBD1 (6 bases). V dropped 5 bases and J dropped 3 bases, with 10 bases sitting between them. The CDR3 is 13 amino acids. From germline, CDR1 is SEHNR and CDR2 FQNEAQ (reference sequence). CDR3 region: CASSTHRDTEAFF. CDR3 coding DNA: TGTGCCAGCAGCACCCACAGGGACACTGAAGCTTTCTTT.

This clonotype came up a few times. The chain is built from TRBV9 and TRBJ1-5, with a tentative D call TRBD1 (6 bases). This CDR3 comprises 19 residues. V was pared by 4 bases and J by 1 base, with 24 bases between. Germline V gene sequence: CDR1 SGDLS, CDR2 YYNGEE. CDR3 amino acids: CASSSRGRDNLGSNQPQHF. CDR3 DNA: TGTGCCAGCAGCTCACGGGGCAGGGACAATTTAGGAAGCAATCAGCCCCAGCATTTT.

This clonotype appeared a few times. The chain combines TRBV20-1 with TRBJ2-7; 7 bases are shared with TRBD2. Trimming took 6 bases from V and 3 from J; bases not matched to a gene: 14. From germline, CDR1 is DFQATT and CDR2 SNEGSKA (reference sequence). This CDR3 contains 15 residues. CDR3 in amino acids: CSAVEPGLPSYEQYF. The CDR3 region has the DNA TGCAGTGCCGTGGAGCCGGGACTACCCAGCTACGAGCAGTACTTC.

There are many counts of this clonotype. This chain joins TRBV7-9 and TRBJ2-5, with 8 bases identical to TRBD1. V trimming: 5 bases; J trimming: 5 bases; junction bases outside the gene matches: 4. The CDR3 spans 13 residues. Germline V gene data show CDR1 as SEHNR and CDR2 as FQNEAQ (reference sequence). The CDR3, as DNA: TGTGCCAGCAGCCGGACAGGGTCGGAGACCCAGTACTTC. Its protein is CASSRTGSETQYF.

This chain joins TRBV7-2 and TRBJ1-1; D perhaps matches TRBD1 (5 bases). Looked up from germline, CDR1 is SGHTA and CDR2 is FQGNSA. With 8 bases removed from V and 7 bases from J, the gap between germline ends came to 17 bases. This CDR3 has 13 residues. The CDR3 DNA sequence: TGTGCCAGCTCTCAAACAGGATCAGGTGAAGCTTTCTTT. This encodes CASSQTGSGEAFF.

The chain combines TRBV5-1 with TRBJ1-5, with D possibly being TRBD1 (6 bases). Germline V gene data show CDR1 as SGHRS and CDR2 as YFSETQ. The CDR3 consists of 15 residues. Trimming pared 6 bases from V and 3 bases from J, leaving 16 bases between. As DNA, the CDR3 is TGCGCCAGCACCCTGGACAGTGAGTACAATCAGCCCCAGCATTTT. Protein: CASTLDSEYNQPQHF.

This clonotype was seen many times. The chain uses TRBV10-1 and TRBJ2-7; no clear D. The CDR3 has 13 amino acids. V was clipped by 4 bases and J by 4 bases, with 11 bases between them. Germline V gene lookup returns CDR1 WNHNN and CDR2 SYGVQD (reference sequence). The CDR3 nucleotides are TGCGCCAGCAGTGCAAACGGAGTTTACGAGCAGTACTTC. Its translation is CASSANGVYEQYF.

The chain links TRBV2 to TRBJ1-3; D call uncertain. The length of the CDR3 is 14 residues. V lost 8 bases and J 0 bases, leaving 11 bases between the germline ends. Germline CDR1 is SNHLY and CDR2 is FYNNEI. In nucleotides, the CDR3 is TGTGCCAGCGGGCGAGAAGGCTCTGGAAACACCATATATTTT. Translation gives CASGREGSGNTIYF.

This clonotype was counted a few times. The rearrangement links TRBV7-3 to TRBJ2-7; D possibly uses TRBD1 or TRBD2 (5 bases each). CDR3 length: 15 amino acids. V lost 1 base and J 2 bases, leaving 12 bases between the germline ends. The germline CDR1 and CDR2 sequences are SGHTA and FQGTGA. This CDR3 reads CASSLSGGAPYEQYF. For the CDR3, the DNA is TGTGCCAGCAGCTTAAGTGGGGGAGCTCCCTACGAGCAGTACTTC.

Comment on this clonotype: Sequence at one end of the junction differs from germline and may be a read error. This chain joins TRBV12-3 or TRBV12-4 and TRBJ2-7; D is possibly TRBD1 or TRBD2 (5 bases each). The CDR3 extends over 14 amino acids. The CDR3 region has the DNA TGTGCCAACAGTTTAAGGGGAGTCTCCTACGAGCAGTACTTC. It translates to CANSLRGVSYEQYF.